This T cell receptor beta chain was sequenced in a study of CXCR3-negative and CXCR3-positive naive CD8 T cells (dated by TCRdb to between 2018 and 2021). About the full investigation: In total, some 140 million TRB reads were obtained, corresponding to roughly 1.5 +/- 0.3 million reads per library. Diversity and physicochemical repertoire analyses were performed on around 10 donors pooled from two independent experiments. TRBV-TRBJ cluster analysis included naive subsets from a handful of donors and memory cells from 3 donors.

For sequencing, a NextSeq 550 was employed. The Human TCR Profiling Kit (MiLaboratory) was used to prepare UMI-labeled 5' RACE TRB cDNA libraries. cDNA synthesis used the entire amount of extracted RNA, and PCR amplification then used the entire amount of cDNA produced. The libraries were made side by side, with each library going through the same number of PCR cycles. As for the authors' bioinformatics: About 50,000 +/- 10,000 unique UMI-labeled TRB cDNA molecules per library were extracted with MIGEC and MiXCR, with at least two reads per UMI required. On average, around 40,000 +/- 10,000 functional in-frame TRB CDR3 nucleotide clonotypes lacking stop codons were found per library. After each sample was downsampled to 5000 UMI-labeled TRB molecules, VDJtools was used to calculate diversity metrics such as normalized Shannon-Wiener and Chao1. VDJtools was used to calculate clonotype-size-weighted physicochemical properties of the central five CDR3 residues, namely interaction energy, strength, volume and Kidera factor 4. With the reads reprocessed by TCRdb, a single entry stands for each CDR3 protein sequence and no DNA is reported. V and J calls and clone size were set by TCRdb, not the authors. The sample table gives around 40,000 distinct CDR3 sequences. 1.5% to 2% of the sample is taken by the ten largest.

From cysteine to phenylalanine, the CDR3 is 14 amino acids long. The record lacks a DNA sequence. CDR1 and CDR2 are drawn from the germline V gene: MNHEY, SVGAGI. Remarks on this clonotype: The antigen it recognizes is unknown.

Results and caveats for the whole study, not just this receptor: Within the same donor, TRBV-TRBJ usage looked similar between naive CXCR3-negative and CXCR3-positive cells, but memory cells had distinct patterns. Repertoire diversity was comparably high in both naive subsets but much lower in memory CD8+ T cells. Because surface CD5, which has been linked to self-reactivity in mice, was comparable between naive subsets, TCR interaction strength was also inferred from TRB CDR3 physicochemical properties. TRB CDR3s from CXCR3-positive naive cells showed higher hydrophobicity (lower Kidera factor 4), lower energy, and higher strength and volume indices than CXCR3-negative naive cells. Freshly isolated PBMCs were used for most assays because CXCR3 expression partially decreased after cryopreservation.

Each CD8+ T cell subset was flow-sorted in triplicate, with roughly 300,000 cells per subset placed directly into RLT lysis buffer. To keep memory contaminants out, a stringent definition of naive CD8+ T cells was applied: CD45RO-CCR7+CD27+CD95-. Peripheral blood mononuclear cells were isolated from buffy coats using standard density gradient centrifugation. Naive CXCR3-negative and CXCR3-positive CD8+ T cells were flow-sorted using a FACSAria III. An RNeasy Mini Kit was used to extract total RNA from the sorted cells. The chain uses TRBV6-5 and TRBJ2-7. This sequence was found in a human donor in good health. Some clones in this sample may be carry-over from other donors' samples. Source material: naive CXCR3- CD8+ T cells from blood. Per the publication, the cell subset or site label means: CD45RO-CCR7+CD27+CD95- naive CD8+ T cells lacking CXCR3 (TNR3-). The CDR3 has the sequence CASSSQRNSYEQYF.